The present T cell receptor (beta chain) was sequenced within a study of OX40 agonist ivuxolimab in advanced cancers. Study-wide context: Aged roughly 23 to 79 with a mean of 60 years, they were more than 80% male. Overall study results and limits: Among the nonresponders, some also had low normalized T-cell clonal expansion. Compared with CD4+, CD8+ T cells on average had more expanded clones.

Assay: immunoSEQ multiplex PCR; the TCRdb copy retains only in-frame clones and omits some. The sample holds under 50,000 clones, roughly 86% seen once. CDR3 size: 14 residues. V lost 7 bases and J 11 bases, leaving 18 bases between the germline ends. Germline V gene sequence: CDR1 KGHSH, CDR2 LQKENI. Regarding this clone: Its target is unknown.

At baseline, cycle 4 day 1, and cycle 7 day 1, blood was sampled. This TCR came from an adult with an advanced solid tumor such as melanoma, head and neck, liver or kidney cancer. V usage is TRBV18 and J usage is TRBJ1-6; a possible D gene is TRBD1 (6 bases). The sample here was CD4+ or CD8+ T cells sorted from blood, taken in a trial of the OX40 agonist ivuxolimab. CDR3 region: CASFPGQGLAPLHF. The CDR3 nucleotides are TGTGCCAGCTTTCCCGGTCAGGGGCTGGCACCCCTCCACTTT.